This record covers a single T cell receptor (beta chain). This specimen comes from a study of cytomegalovirus exposure and HLA in healthy donors. The PCR made use of 60 Vbeta and 13 Jbeta primers. Using immunoSEQ multiplex PCR, the repertoire was profiled, and TCRdb retains in-frame clones only, with some absent. The table has 120,000 to 150,000 clones, around four fifths seen once. This CDR3 region has 14 residues. Between the trimmed V and J ends, which lost 5 bases and 2 bases, there was a span of 10 bases. Looked up from germline, CDR1 is SGDLS and CDR2 is YYNGEE. The sample consisted of PBMCs. This clonotype originated in a boy aged 2-15 years in good health and CMV-seronegative. The J gene is TRBJ1-4, the V gene TRBV9; D call uncertain. CDR3 in amino acids: CASSPGGTNEKLFF. The CDR3 nucleotides read TGTGCCAGCAGTCCGGGAGGGACTAATGAAAAACTGTTTTTT.